These 12 T cell receptor beta chains originate from one sample sequenced in a study of human T cells and chemical hapten exposure. Stated time point: patch test 1, 2 weeks after DPC sensitization. Stated treatment: therapeutic diphenylcyclopropenone sensitization with weekly scalp DPC. TCRdb re-analysed the RACE reads in MiXCR, keeping a single row per CDR3 protein. The sample includes 180,000 or so distinct CDR3 sequences, 13% to 15% of them seen just once. The source was whole blood, collected in connection with sensitization to the hapten diphenylcyclopropenone (DPC). The receptor set was obtained from a young woman with alopecia areata. Some clones in this sample may be carry-over from other donors' samples.

This clonotype has a handful of counts. This chain connects TRBV5-4 to TRBJ1-3, with TRBD1 as a possible D gene (6 bases). The CDR3 covers 15 residues. The germline CDR1 and CDR2 sequences are SGHNT and YYREEE (reference sequence). V dropped 4 bases and J dropped 2 bases, with 13 bases sitting between them. The CDR3 nucleotides are TGTGCCAGCAGCCCACGAGGGGGTCCTGGAAACACCATATATTTT. This gives the protein CASSPRGGPGNTIYF.

This clonotype has a handful of counts. The V call is TRBV18, the J call TRBJ2-7; TRBD1 matches at 9 bases. The trim removed 2 bases at V and 6 bases at J, leaving 5 bases unmatched. The length of the CDR3 is 14 residues. Germline CDR1 is KGHSH and CDR2 is LQKENI. The CDR3 coding sequence is TGTGCCAGCTCACCATGGTCGGACAGGGGCGAGCAGTACTTC. Amino acids: CASSPWSDRGEQYF.

The chain has TRBV4-3 and TRBJ2-1, with TRBD2 matching over 7 bases. The length of the CDR3 is 16 residues. Germline-derived CDR1 and CDR2 are LGHNA and YSLEER. J lost 2 bases, V lost 0 bases, and 4 bases had no gene match. CDR3 in amino acids: CASSQDLAAPYNEQFF. The CDR3 region has the DNA TGCGCCAGCAGCCAAGATCTAGCGGCGCCCTACAATGAGCAGTTCTTC.

This clonotype was seen a few times. The V call is TRBV28, the J call TRBJ2-1, with 10 bases matching TRBD2. Germline-derived CDR1 and CDR2 are MDHEN and SYDVKM. CDR3 length equals 14 residues. The junction had 6 bases not matched to a gene; V was cut back by 5 bases and J by 8 bases. The DNA of the CDR3 is TGTGCCAGCAGTGGAGATCTAGCGGGAGATGAGCAGTTCTTC. It codes for CASSGDLAGDEQFF.

This clonotype occurred a few times. The chain combines TRBV15 with TRBJ2-1; 8 nucleotides line up with TRBD2. V dropped 1 base and J dropped 5; count of bases not matched to a gene: 10. CDR3 length equals 17 residues. Germline CDR1 is LNHNV and CDR2 is YYDKDF (reference sequence). The CDR3 loop reads CATSRVSGGPADNEQFF. In DNA form, the CDR3 reads TGTGCCACCAGCAGAGTGAGCGGGGGCCCAGCCGACAATGAGCAGTTCTTC.

Many counts were recorded for this clonotype. V is TRBV15 and J is TRBJ1-5, with TRBD1 matching 10 bases. Germline V gene sequence: CDR1 LNHNV, CDR2 YYDKDF (reference sequence). The CDR3 covers 12 residues. J gave up 5 bases and V 8 bases, and 0 bases lay outside the gene matches. CDR3 coding DNA: TGTGCCACCGGACAGGGGGATCAGCCCCAGCATTTT. Its translation: CATGQGDQPQHF.

V usage is TRBV7-2 and J usage is TRBJ1-6; maybe TRBD1 (5 bases). Trimming stripped 2 bases from V and 10 bases from J, with 15 bases between. The CDR3 runs 15 residues. Germline-derived CDR1 and CDR2 are SGHTA and FQGNSA. CDR3 nucleotides: TGTGCCAGCAGCTTACTGGGGCAGGGAAGGTCACCCCTCCACTTT. Protein product: CASSLLGQGRSPLHF.

This clonotype occurred a few times. This rearrangement joins TRBV6-6 to TRBJ2-7; D ambiguous. The length of the CDR3 is 13 residues. Germline CDR1 MNHNY, CDR2 SVGAGI (reference sequence). The germline V and J ends were trimmed by 0 bases and 3 bases, with 6 bases remaining between them. CDR3 protein: CASSYSTVYEQYF. As DNA, the CDR3 is TGTGCCAGCAGTTACTCCACGGTCTACGAGCAGTACTTC.

The chain joins TRBV7-3 to TRBJ2-1; 7 positions match TRBD1. The CDR3 runs to 17 residues. V shed 4 bases, J shed 0 bases, and the junction held 9 bases outside the gene matches. The germline V gene has CDR1 SGHTA and CDR2 FQGTGA. CDR3 loop: CASSSGWSGGSYNEQFF. DNA of the CDR3: TGTGCCAGCAGCTCAGGCTGGTCAGGGGGCTCCTACAATGAGCAGTTCTTC.

The chain links TRBV7-2 to TRBJ2-7, with D possibly called TRBD1 or TRBD2 (6 bases each). The CDR3 totals 15 residues. From germline, CDR1 is SGHTA and CDR2 FQGNSA. The V end lost 5 bases, the J end lost 4 bases, and 18 bases lay between the germline ends. The CDR3 DNA reads as TGTGCCAGCAGCCCGACGGGGGCCGAGGGGTACGAGCAGTACTTC. Protein sequence: CASSPTGAEGYEQYF.

This clonotype has more than one count but fewer than ten. The V and J genes are TRBV19 and TRBJ2-1; D might be TRBD2 (6 bases). Trimming pared 3 bases from V and 2 bases from J, leaving 11 bases between. Germline lookup yields CDR1 LNHDA and CDR2 SQIVND (reference sequence). This CDR3 spans 15 amino acids. CDR3 sequence reads: CASSIRERTYNEQFF. In DNA form, the CDR3 reads TGTGCCAGTAGTATTCGGGAGCGGACCTACAATGAGCAGTTCTTC.

This clonotype was observed a handful of times. The CDR3 DNA is TGTGCCTGGAGTGGGACAGCTAATCAGCCCCAGCATTTT. Its translation is CAWSGTANQPQHF. The chain joins TRBV30 to TRBJ1-5, with D perhaps TRBD1 (6 bases). The CDR3 sequence is 13 residues long. Germline lookup yields CDR1 GTSNPN and CDR2 SVGIG (reference sequence). Deletions cut 1 base from V and 4 bases from J, with 8 bases between. Drawing the rest from reference TRBV30 and TRBJ1-5, the complete variable domain is SQTIHQWPATLVQPVGSPLSLECTVEGTSNPNLYWYRQAAGRGLQLLFYSVGIGQISSEVPQNLSASRPQDRQFILSSKKLLLSDSGFYLCAWSGTANQPQHFGDGTRLSIL.